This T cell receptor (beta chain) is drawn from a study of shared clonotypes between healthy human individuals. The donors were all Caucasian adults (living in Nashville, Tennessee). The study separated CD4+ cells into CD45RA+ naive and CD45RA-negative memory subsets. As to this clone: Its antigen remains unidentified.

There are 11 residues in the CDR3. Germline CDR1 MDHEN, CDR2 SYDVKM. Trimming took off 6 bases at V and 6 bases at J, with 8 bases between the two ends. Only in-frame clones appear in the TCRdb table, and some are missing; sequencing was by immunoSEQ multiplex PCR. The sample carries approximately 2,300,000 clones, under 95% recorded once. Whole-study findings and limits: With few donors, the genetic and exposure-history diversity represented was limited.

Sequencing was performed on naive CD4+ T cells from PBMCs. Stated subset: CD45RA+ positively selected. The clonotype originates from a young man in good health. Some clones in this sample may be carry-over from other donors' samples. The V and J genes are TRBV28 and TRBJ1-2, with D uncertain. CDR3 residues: CASRTFHGYTF. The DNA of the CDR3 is TGTGCCAGCAGGACTTTCCATGGCTACACCTTC.